The next 20 T cell receptor beta chains were all read from a single sample in a study of blood T cell repertoires in COVID-19. Clones were sequenced by immunoSEQ multiplex PCR, and TCRdb holds only the in-frame ones, with some missing. Altogether tens of thousands of clones are present, approximately 74% being singletons, with the ten largest covering over 3.5%. Input material: peripheral blood. The receptors shown here come from a man aged 65-85 years with COVID-19, enrolled during active disease.

The chain is built from TRBV15 and TRBJ1-2; D is undetermined. Germline lookup yields CDR1 LNHNV and CDR2 YYDKDF (reference sequence). The CDR3 length is 16 residues. V was trimmed by 3 bases and J by 0 bases, leaving 14 bases between them. CDR3 sequence (DNA): TGTGCCACCAGCAGTCCTTCGGACTTTCCTAACTATGGCTACACCTTC. Its translation is CATSSPSDFPNYGYTF. The full variable domain, in which reference TRBV15 and TRBJ1-2 provide the parts outside the CDR3, is DAMVIQNPRYQVTQFGKPVTLSCSQTLNHNVMYWYQQKSSQAPKLLFHYYDKDFNNEADTPDNFQSRRPNTSFCFLDIRSPGLGDTAMYLCATSSPSDFPNYGYTFGSGTRLTVV.

The chain is built from TRBV30 and TRBJ1-5; a weak D match, TRBD1 (5 bases). CDR1 is GTSNPN, CDR2 SVGIG, per germline (reference sequence). Trimming removed 3 bases at V and 0 bases at J, with 9 bases between. There are 14 residues in the CDR3. The CDR3 is CAWSQTDSNQPQHF. DNA for the CDR3: TGTGCCTGGAGCCAGACAGATAGCAATCAGCCCCAGCATTTT.

This chain uses TRBV5-4 with TRBJ1-6; a possible D gene is TRBD1 (5 bases). CDR3 length: 16 amino acids. The germline gives CDR1 SGHNT, CDR2 YYREEE (reference sequence). Trimming stripped 0 bases from V and 1 base from J, with 8 bases between. The CDR3 nucleotides read TGTGCCAGCAGCTTGGAGGGGAGGTCCTATAATTCACCCCTCCACTTT. It codes for CASSLEGRSYNSPLHF.

V gene TRBV5-8 combines with J gene TRBJ2-7; 10 positions agree with TRBD1. This CDR3 comprises 15 residues. Germline lookup yields CDR1 SGHTS and CDR2 YDEGEE. V shed 0 bases, J shed 4 bases, and the junction held 4 bases outside the gene matches. This chain's CDR3 is CASSLERDRGYEQYF. The CDR3, as DNA: TGTGCCAGCAGCTTGGAGAGGGACAGGGGTTACGAGCAGTACTTC.

V gene TRBV28 combines with J gene TRBJ2-5; D is perhaps TRBD1 (6 bases). The V end was cut by 2 bases, the J end by 2 bases, with 9 bases between. Germline lookup yields CDR1 MDHEN and CDR2 SYDVKM. The CDR3 is 14 amino acids. The CDR3 region has the DNA TGTGCCAGCAGTTTAGCAGGGGCACAAGAGACCCAGTACTTC. Translating gives CASSLAGAQETQYF.

This clone was detected only a few times. The chain joins TRBV9 to TRBJ2-5, with 7 bases aligning to TRBD2. In germline, CDR1 is SGDLS, CDR2 YYNGEE. V lost 2 bases to trimming and J lost 2 bases; unmatched junction nucleotides: 3. The CDR3 length is 14 residues. DNA of the CDR3: TGTGCCAGCAGCGTTGGACTAGGGCAAGAGACCCAGTACTTC. This encodes CASSVGLGQETQYF. The full variable domain, with the rest looked up from reference TRBV9 and TRBJ2-5, is DSGVTQTPKHLITATGQRVTLRCSPRSGDLSVYWYQQSLDQGLQFLIQYYNGEERAKGNILERFSAQQFPDLHSELNLSSLELGDSALYFCASSVGLGQETQYFGPGTRLLVL.

The sample holds one count of this clone. This chain links TRBV29-1 with TRBJ2-1, with 10 bases that match TRBD2. Germline lookup yields CDR1 SQVTM and CDR2 ANQGSEA. The CDR3 extends over 15 amino acids. The V gene end was trimmed by 5 bases and the J gene end by 0 bases; junction bases not matched to a gene: 4. The CDR3 reads CSVSSSGSSYNEQFF. The CDR3, as DNA: TGCAGCGTTTCGTCTAGCGGGAGCTCCTACAATGAGCAGTTCTTC.

V gene TRBV7-9 combines with J gene TRBJ2-3; 14 bases are a match to TRBD2. Trimming removed 5 bases from V and 4 bases from J; junction bases left unmatched: 8. There are 17 residues in the CDR3. The germline CDR1 and CDR2 sequences are SEHNR and FQNEAQ (reference sequence). The CDR3 DNA reads as TGTGCCAGCAGCCCGCGACTAGCGGGAGGGATCGCAGATACGCAGTATTTT. Translation: CASSPRLAGGIADTQYF.

The CDR3 protein is CASSSGTTETQYF. DNA for the CDR3: TGTGCCAGCAGTTCCGGGACTACAGAGACCCAGTACTTC. This chain uses TRBV6-5 with TRBJ2-5; 7 bases agree with TRBD2. With V trimmed by 4 bases and J by 4 bases, 3 bases remained unmatched. Per germline, CDR1 MNHEY and CDR2 SVGAGI. The CDR3 runs 13 residues.

This sequence joins TRBV18 and TRBJ2-5; tentatively, D is TRBD1 (5 bases). Trimming removed 6 bases from V and 4 bases from J, with 12 bases in between. The germline V gene has CDR1 KGHSH and CDR2 LQKENI. The CDR3 covers 13 residues. Here the CDR3 DNA reads TGTGCCAGCTCGTTACAGGAAAGAGAGACCCAGTACTTC. It yields the protein CASSLQERETQYF.

The J gene is TRBJ2-5, the V gene TRBV9, with TRBD2 identical over 13 bases. The germline V gene has CDR1 SGDLS and CDR2 YYNGEE. V lost 4 bases and J lost 5; bases outside the gene matches: 17. The CDR3 has 19 residues. The CDR3: CASSKGLAGSIPPTETQYF. The CDR3 DNA is TGTGCCAGCAGCAAGGGACTAGCGGGAAGTATACCCCCCACGGAGACCCAGTACTTC. Filled out from reference TRBV9 and TRBJ2-5, the complete variable domain reads DSGVTQTPKHLITATGQRVTLRCSPRSGDLSVYWYQQSLDQGLQFLIQYYNGEERAKGNILERFSAQQFPDLHSELNLSSLELGDSALYFCASSKGLAGSIPPTETQYFGPGTRLLVL.

The chain joins TRBV7-9 to TRBJ2-5, with a possible D match to TRBD2 (5 bases). CDR1 SEHNR and CDR2 FQNEAQ come from the germline V gene (reference sequence). CDR3 length: 15 amino acids. The V gene lost 1 base and the J gene lost 2 bases, with 11 bases spanning the gap. The CDR3 bases are TGTGCCAGCAGCTTAGGGGCGGGCGGACAAGAGACCCAGTACTTC. Protein sequence: CASSLGAGGQETQYF.

The chain carries TRBV7-9 and TRBJ1-2, with 8 bases fitting TRBD1. Germline CDR1 is SEHNR and CDR2 is FQNEAQ (reference sequence). Germline trimming cut 5 bases from V and 2 bases from J; bases unmatched to any gene: 7. CDR3 length: 15 residues. CDR3 loop: CASSLNRGSNYGYTF. Here the CDR3 DNA reads TGTGCCAGCAGCCTCAACAGGGGGTCCAACTATGGCTACACCTTC.

V gene TRBV28 combines with J gene TRBJ1-2, with D tentatively TRBD1 (6 bases). V shed 4 bases and J shed 6 bases, with 15 bases lying between them. Looked up from germline, CDR1 is MDHEN and CDR2 is SYDVKM. The CDR3 length is 14 residues. The chain's CDR3 is CASSSPSGAHGYTF. The CDR3 region has the DNA TGTGCCAGCAGTTCTCCCTCAGGGGCCCATGGCTACACCTTC.

The chain links TRBV11-2 to TRBJ2-1; 7 bases agree with TRBD2. V lost 5 bases and J lost 7; bases outside the gene matches: 14. Germline V gene sequence: CDR1 SGHAT, CDR2 FQNNGV. This CDR3 region has 16 residues. CDR3 in DNA: TGTGCCAGCAGCCCCATGACGAGCGGGATTTCAAATGAGCAGTTCTTC. The encoded protein is CASSPMTSGISNEQFF.

V usage is TRBV6-5 and J usage is TRBJ1-1; no definite D call. Germline V lookup: CDR1 MNHEY, CDR2 SVGAGI. The V end was cut by 7 bases, the J end by 4 bases, with 10 bases between. The CDR3 length is 12 residues. The CDR3 nucleotides read TGTGCCAGCAAGGACGGACTCACTGAAGCTTTCTTT. Amino acid sequence: CASKDGLTEAFF.

This chain uses TRBV4-2 with TRBJ2-2, with D tentatively TRBD2 (6 bases). The CDR3 runs 16 residues. CDR1 and CDR2 (germline): LGHNA, YNFKEQ. V was cut by 0 bases and J by 4 bases, with 12 bases left in between. The CDR3 here is CASSQDRGSGTGELFF. In nucleotides, the CDR3 is TGTGCCAGCAGCCAAGATCGGGGTAGCGGCACCGGGGAGCTGTTTTTT.

Only one count was recorded for this clone. The chain links TRBV28 to TRBJ2-1, with D tentatively TRBD2 (5 bases). The CDR3 contains 14 residues. V was clipped by 11 bases and J by 5 bases, with 19 bases between them. Germline CDR1 and CDR2: MDHEN and SYDVKM. The chain's CDR3 is CAGSAGGGHNEQFF. CDR3 coding DNA: TGTGCCGGATCGGCGGGCGGAGGTCACAATGAGCAGTTCTTC.

V and J are TRBV7-9 and TRBJ1-1, with a weak D call TRBD1 (6 bases). The ends were cut back, 5 bases at V and 2 bases at J, with 12 bases in the middle. Germline values: CDR1 SEHNR, CDR2 FQNEAQ (reference sequence). The CDR3 is 14 amino acids. Here the CDR3 reads CASSLGGGNTEAFF. CDR3 DNA sequence: TGTGCCAGCAGCCTGGGAGGGGGAAACACTGAAGCTTTCTTT.

V is TRBV5-8 and J is TRBJ2-5, with TRBD1 matching over 9 bases. With 4 bases clipped from V and 4 bases from J, the junction kept 11 bases outside the gene matches. The CDR3 is made up of 16 amino acids. Germline-derived CDR1 and CDR2 are SGHTS and YDEGEE. The CDR3 DNA reads TGTGCCAGCAGCGGGCAACGGACAGGGGAAGGAGAGACCCAGTACTTC. Amino acids: CASSGQRTGEGETQYF.